The next 23 T cell receptor beta chains were all read from a single sample in a study of blood T cell repertoires in COVID-19. Assay used: immunoSEQ multiplex PCR; TCRdb lists only in-frame clones, some missing. The data show 100,000 to 110,000 clones, about 90% seen once. Material: peripheral blood. These receptors all stem from a human donor in a cohort sampled during active COVID-19.

This chain uses TRBV6-5 with TRBJ2-7; 8 bases are shared with TRBD2. Germline values: CDR1 MNHEY, CDR2 SVGAGI. This CDR3 comprises 14 residues. The J segment lost 5 bases and the V segment lost 5 bases, leaving 8 bases of the junction unmatched. CDR3 sequence (DNA): TGTGCCAGCAGTCGCGGGACTAGAGGGCACGAGCAGTACTTC. It encodes CASSRGTRGHEQYF.

This clone was seen just once. The V call is TRBV10-1, the J call TRBJ2-7; TRBD2 aligns across 8 bases. The CDR3 sequence is 16 residues long. Germline-derived CDR1 and CDR2 are WNHNN and SYGVQD (reference sequence). V lost 2 bases, J lost 0 bases, and 6 bases stayed unmatched. CDR3 region: CASSEGRGLGSYEQYF. The CDR3 DNA sequence: TGCGCCAGCAGTGAGGGAAGGGGACTAGGCTCCTACGAGCAGTACTTC.

The chain links TRBV15 to TRBJ2-1; TRBD1 aligns across 8 bases. Germline-derived CDR1 and CDR2 are LNHNV and YYDKDF (reference sequence). The length of the CDR3 is 16 residues. V lost 3 bases to trimming and J lost 0 bases; unmatched junction nucleotides: 4. CDR3 sequence reads: CATSRDRVSSYNEQFF. The DNA of the CDR3 is TGTGCCACCAGCAGGGACAGGGTCAGCTCCTACAATGAGCAGTTCTTC. Full variable domain (missing parts from reference TRBV15 and TRBJ2-1): DAMVIQNPRYQVTQFGKPVTLSCSQTLNHNVMYWYQQKSSQAPKLLFHYYDKDFNNEADTPDNFQSRRPNTSFCFLDIRSPGLGDTAMYLCATSRDRVSSYNEQFFGPGTRLTVL.

This CDR3 is CASSQTSATYEQYF. CDR3 DNA: TGTGCCAGCAGTCAGACTAGCGCCACTTACGAGCAGTACTTC. The chain uses TRBV7-6 and TRBJ2-7; 8 positions match TRBD2. V lost 6 bases, J lost 4 bases, and 8 bases stayed unmatched. The CDR3 has 14 amino acids. Germline CDR1 and CDR2: SGHVS and FNYEAQ.

Points on this clone: Within the sample, other DNA sequences also encode this same CDR3. This CDR3 reads CASSFRGNTEAFF. CDR3 in DNA: TGTGCCAGCAGTTTTCGAGGCAACACTGAAGCTTTCTTT. The chain carries TRBV27 and TRBJ1-1; no clear D gene. CDR1 and CDR2 from the germline V gene are MNHEY and SMNVEV (reference sequence). Trimming took off 3 bases at V and 2 bases at J, with 7 bases between the two ends. The CDR3 spans 13 residues.

CDR3 sequence (DNA): TGCGCCAGCAGCCAAGGTAGCGGGTCCTACGAGCAGTACTTC. It specifies CASSQGSGSYEQYF. This chain links TRBV4-1 with TRBJ2-7; 7 nucleotides line up with TRBD2. Germline CDR1 is MGHRA and CDR2 is YSYEKL. Unmatched junction bases numbered 1, after V lost 1 base and J lost 1 base. The CDR3 length is 14 residues.

V usage is TRBV30 and J usage is TRBJ2-3, with D possibly being TRBD2 (5 bases). Germline V lookup: CDR1 GTSNPN, CDR2 SVGIG (reference sequence). Trimming shortened V by 1 base and J by 5 bases, and 13 bases separated the two germline ends. The CDR3 runs to 14 residues. CDR3 DNA: TGTGCCTGGAGTGGGCTCCCGAGCGGAGATACGCAGTATTTT. As protein: CAWSGLPSGDTQYF.

J is TRBJ2-1 and V is TRBV7-8; 7 nucleotides match TRBD2. CDR1 and CDR2 (germline): SGHVS, FQNEAQ. CDR3 length equals 16 residues. The junction had 4 bases not matched to a gene; V was cut back by 0 bases and J by 2 bases. DNA for the CDR3: TGTGCCAGCAGCTTAGCGCGGGGGTTTGCCTACAATGAGCAGTTCTTC. This encodes CASSLARGFAYNEQFF.

The rearrangement joins TRBV6-5 to TRBJ2-2; TRBD2 is a possible D gene (5 bases). Germline lookup yields CDR1 MNHEY and CDR2 SVGAGI. The V gene lost 8 bases and the J gene lost 1 base, with 11 bases spanning the gap. The CDR3 totals 14 residues. The CDR3 sequence: CASQASGNTGELFF. CDR3 DNA: TGTGCCAGCCAGGCCAGCGGGAACACCGGGGAGCTGTTTTTT.

The V gene is TRBV7-2, the J gene TRBJ2-1; 10 positions match TRBD2. The trim removed 4 bases at V and 13 bases at J, leaving 10 bases unmatched. The CDR3 extends over 14 amino acids. The germline gives CDR1 SGHTA, CDR2 FQGNSA. In nucleotides, the CDR3 is TGTGCCAGCAGCTCTCAAATGACTAGCGGGTTACAGTTCTTC. It specifies CASSSQMTSGLQFF. The full variable domain, completed using reference TRBV7-2 and TRBJ2-1, is GAGVSQSPSNKVTEKGKDVELRCDPISGHTALYWYRQSLGQGLEFLIYFQGNSAPDKSGLPSDRFSAERTGGSVSTLTIQRTQQEDSAVYLCASSSQMTSGLQFFGPGTRLTVL.

The V and J genes are TRBV7-9 and TRBJ2-5; the D gene is possibly TRBD2 (7 bases). The V end lost 5 bases, the J end lost 5 bases, and 18 bases lay between the germline ends. The CDR3 sequence is 15 residues long. Germline V lookup: CDR1 SEHNR, CDR2 FQNEAQ (reference sequence). CDR3 DNA sequence: TGTGCCAGCAGCCCTTTCGGGGGGCAGTTGGAGACCCAGTACTTC. Its protein product is CASSPFGGQLETQYF.

The chain recombines TRBV18 with TRBJ2-7; 10 nucleotides match TRBD2. This CDR3 contains 15 residues. Germline trimming cut 3 bases from V and 7 bases from J; bases unmatched to any gene: 9. Germline assignment: CDR1 KGHSH and CDR2 LQKENI. The CDR3, as DNA: TGTGCCAGCTCACCCCTGCTAGCGGGAGATGGTGAGCAGTACTTC. It codes for CASSPLLAGDGEQYF.

This chain uses TRBV25-1 with TRBJ2-7; 8 bases map to TRBD1. Looked up from germline, CDR1 is MGHDK and CDR2 is SYGVNS. J lost 4 bases, V lost 4 bases, and 6 bases had no gene match. The CDR3 has 14 amino acids. The CDR3 nucleotides are TGTGCCAGCAGTGTAGCAGGGGGCCGGTACGAGCAGTACTTC. This sequence encodes CASSVAGGRYEQYF.

The chain employs TRBV3-1 (or the pseudogene TRBV3-2) and TRBJ2-7, with 8 bases identical to TRBD2. The CDR3 extends over 15 amino acids. Germline values: CDR1 LGHDT, CDR2 YNNKEL (reference sequence). The trim removed 5 bases at V and 5 bases at J, leaving 11 bases unmatched. DNA for the CDR3: TGTGCCAGCAGCTATACAGGGTCGGGGGGGCACGAGCAGTACTTC. Its protein product is CASSYTGSGGHEQYF.

The CDR3 DNA reads as TGTGCCAGCCGGAAGACAGGGTCTAACACCGGGGAGCTGTTTTTT. It yields the protein CASRKTGSNTGELFF. The chain recombines TRBV6-5 with TRBJ2-2, with 7 positions matching TRBD1. The junction had 8 bases not matched to a gene; V was cut back by 8 bases and J by 2 bases. CDR1 is MNHEY and CDR2 is SVGAGI in the germline V gene. CDR3 length equals 15 residues.

This chain links TRBV25-1 with TRBJ2-7; no clear D. Germline assignment: CDR1 MGHDK and CDR2 SYGVNS. The CDR3 runs to 12 residues. The germline V and J ends were trimmed by 8 bases and 3 bases, with 11 bases remaining between them. The CDR3 nucleotides read TGTGCCAGCGCCGGGTTATACTACGAGCAGTACTTC. The encoded protein is CASAGLYYEQYF.

The V gene is TRBV6-5, the J gene TRBJ1-6, with 9 nucleotides matching TRBD1. After removal of 6 bases from V and 12 bases from J, the junction contained 9 bases not matched to a gene. The CDR3 has 14 amino acids. Germline lookup yields CDR1 MNHEY and CDR2 SVGAGI. CDR3 sequence (DNA): TGTGCCAGCAGACGACAGGGGGTTTGGGAACCCCTCCACTTT. It specifies CASRRQGVWEPLHF.

This chain links TRBV11-3 with TRBJ1-1; D unclear. CDR1 and CDR2 from the germline V gene are SGHNT and YENEEA. V gave up 0 bases and J gave up 5 bases, with 16 bases separating them. CDR3 length: 16 residues. The CDR3 DNA is TGTGCCAGCAGCTTAGAGAAAGACGGACGGGAAACTGAAGCTTTCTTT. It encodes CASSLEKDGRETEAFF.

In DNA form, the CDR3 reads TGTGCCAGCGCACCCATACCGGGGGCCGGGGAGCTGTTTTTT. Residues: CASAPIPGAGELFF. The chain recombines TRBV9 with TRBJ2-2; D may be TRBD2 (6 bases). The V and J ends lost 7 bases and 6 bases respectively, with 16 bases between them. Germline-derived CDR1 and CDR2 are SGDLS and YYNGEE. This CDR3 is built from 14 residues.

Worth noting for this clone: At one end, the junction sequence differs from germline, possibly due to a read error. The chain combines TRBV6-1 with TRBJ2-1, with 8 bases identical to TRBD1. Germline CDR1 is MNHNS and CDR2 is SASEGT. The CDR3 extends over 12 amino acids. The CDR3 nucleotides are TGTGCCAGCCGTGACAGGGGCGATGAGCAGTTCTTC. Translated: CASRDRGDEQFF.

The rearrangement links TRBV18 to TRBJ1-5; TRBD1 might be the D (5 bases). This CDR3 is 15 amino acids long. Trimming cost V 2 bases and J 4 bases, with 12 bases left between them. CDR1 and CDR2 from the germline V gene are KGHSH and LQKENI. The DNA of the CDR3 is TGTGCCAGCTCACCAATAGACAGTCCAAATCAGCCCCAGCATTTT. It specifies CASSPIDSPNQPQHF.

The chain recombines TRBV6-4 with TRBJ2-2, with D tentatively TRBD1 (5 bases). V was clipped by 7 bases and J by 6 bases, with 18 bases between them. This CDR3 is built from 15 residues. The V gene's germline CDR1 is MRHNA and CDR2 SNTAGT. CDR3 DNA sequence: TGTGCCAGCAAATCGAACCAGGGTGAGGCCGGGGAGCTGTTTTTT. As protein: CASKSNQGEAGELFF.

This clone was observed a single time. The rearrangement uses TRBV28 and TRBJ2-2; TRBD2 aligns across 7 bases. J lost 0 bases, V lost 6 bases, and 10 bases had no gene match. The CDR3 spans 17 residues. The germline V gene encodes CDR1 MDHEN and CDR2 SYDVKM. The CDR3 coding sequence is TGTGCCAGCAGCACGGAACAGCGGGATCCGAACACCGGGGAGCTGTTTTTT. Protein sequence: CASSTEQRDPNTGELFF.